One and the same sample provided the 28 T cell receptor beta chains below, sequenced in a study of tumor and adjacent non-tumor tissue in lung cancer (dated by TCRdb to the late 2010s). RNA was extracted from bulk unsorted tissue and checked for quality with a NanoDrop ND-1000 and an Agilent 2100. Normal lung samples were distant non-tumor tissue taken more than 3 cm from the tumor edge. The library was generated by multiplex PCR. This sample was sequenced with an Illumina HiSeq 2500. Following protocols modified from ARM-PCR, the researchers constructed TCRbeta libraries through three rounds of nested PCR with primers (Table S4). TCRdb ran its own pipeline on the public reads, namely fastp trimming at Q25 and MiXCR clone calling, and kept in-frame beta chains. Every distinct CDR3 protein forms one entry, paired with its most common genes and DNA. This sample gives tens of thousands of distinct CDR3 sequences in total; 74% of them show up just once. 23% of the sample goes to the ten largest clones.

Sequencing input: distant non-tumor lung tissue. The receptors stem from a woman aged 60-75 years with non-small cell lung cancer.

Turning to this clonotype: Germline and junction disagree at one end, which may indicate a read error. The J gene is TRBJ2-7, the V gene TRBV4-3, with no clear D. The germline CDR1 and CDR2 sequences are LGHNA and YSLEER. CDR3 length equals 14 residues. The CDR3 coding sequence is TGTGTCAGCAGCCAGACCCTATTCCCTCTCGAGCAGTACTTC. This codes for CVSSQTLFPLEQYF.

The V and J genes are TRBV12-3 or TRBV12-4 and TRBJ2-6; D ambiguous. The CDR3 runs 15 residues. Between the trimmed V and J ends, which lost 2 bases and 11 bases, there was a span of 16 bases. The CDR3, as DNA: TGTGCCAGCAGTTTAAGGAAGGCTGGGGTCGACGTCCTGACTTTC. Its translation: CASSLRKAGVDVLTF.

Notes on this clonotype: The conserved final phenylalanine or tryptophan is absent from the CDR3, which likely points to a read error. This rearrangement joins TRBV6-1 to TRBJ1-6; D ambiguous. CDR3 size: 12 residues. Germline V CDR1 and CDR2: MNHNS, SASEGT. CDR3 sequence reads: CVGRRANSPLHL. The CDR3 region has the DNA TGTGTCGGGAGGCGGGCCAACTCACCCCTCCACTTA.

Remarks on this clonotype: It is likely a read error, because the conserved phenylalanine at the end of the CDR3 is missing. The chain links TRBV29-1 to TRBJ1-1, with a possible D match to TRBD1 (6 bases). V gave up 7 bases and J gave up 1 base, with 13 bases separating them. This CDR3 contains 13 residues. From germline, CDR1 is SQVTM and CDR2 ANQGSEA. This chain's CDR3 is CSARQDPNTEAFS. Written as DNA, the CDR3 is TGCAGCGCCCGACAGGATCCGAACACTGAAGCTTTCTCT.

This sequence joins TRBV9 and TRBJ2-7, with a possible D match to TRBD1 (5 bases). The CDR3 spans 13 residues. Germline V gene lookup returns CDR1 SGDLS and CDR2 YYNGEE. V dropped 0 bases and J dropped 10 bases, with 14 bases sitting between them. Here the CDR3 DNA reads TGTGCCAGCAGCGTAGTTGGGGCAGGCGAACAGTACTTC. Protein sequence: CASSVVGAGEQYF.

The chain combines TRBV4-2 with TRBJ2-3; 7 positions agree with TRBD1. J gave up 5 bases and V 6 bases, and 8 bases lay outside the gene matches. Per germline, CDR1 LGHNA and CDR2 YNFKEQ. This CDR3 region has 14 residues. Here the CDR3 reads CASRQGQHIDTQYF. CDR3 bases: TGTGCCAGCAGACAGGGACAGCACATAGATACGCAGTATTTT.

Details on this clonotype: The conserved phenylalanine or tryptophan normally closing the CDR3 is absent here, so this likely arose from a read error. V usage is TRBV11-2 and J usage is TRBJ2-3; D is tentatively TRBD1 or TRBD2 (5 bases each). CDR1 is SGHAT, CDR2 FQNNGV, per germline. The CDR3 is made up of 15 amino acids. The CDR3 sequence: CANSAIGTATDTQYI. The CDR3 nucleotides read TGTGCCAACAGCGCCATCGGGACGGCCACAGATACGCAGTATATT.

Only a few counts were recorded for this clonotype. A read error may explain this, as a much larger clone is one base away. The rearrangement links TRBV20-1 to TRBJ1-1, with D possibly matching TRBD1 (6 bases). The CDR3 loop spans 14 amino acids. Germline-derived CDR1 and CDR2 are DFQATT and SNEGSKA (reference sequence). The CDR3 DNA reads as TGCACTGCTAGAGATCTCGGGGGGGCTCTTGAAGCTTTCTTT. Translation: CTARDLGGALEAFF.

This clonotype was counted a single time. A junction boundary mismatches the germline segment, possibly from a read error. The gene calls are TRBV11-2 and TRBJ2-1; 12 nucleotides agree with TRBD2. Germline CDR1 is SGHAT and CDR2 is FQNNGV. CDR3 length equals 17 residues. DNA of the CDR3: TGTGCCATCAGCCCCCCCCAACTAGCGGGGGGTCTCAATGAGCAGTTATTC. This sequence encodes CAISPPQLAGGLNEQLF.

This clonotype was seen just once. This clone may be a read error of a much larger clone one base away. The chain couples TRBV28 to TRBJ2-1, with 12 positions matching TRBD2. The CDR3 consists of 18 residues. CDR1 and CDR2 from the germline V gene are MDHEN and SYDVKM. The DNA of the CDR3 is TGTGCCAGCAGTTCATCTAGCGGGAGGGCCAGCTCCTACAATAAGCAGTTCTTC. This sequence encodes CASSSSSGRASSYNKQFF.

V usage is TRBV6-2 or TRBV6-3 and J usage is TRBJ1-5; D call uncertain. Trimming stripped 4 bases from V and 8 bases from J, with 12 bases between. The CDR3 has 13 residues. CDR1 is MNHEY and CDR2 is SVGEGT in the germline V gene. The CDR3 nucleotides read TGTGCCAGCAGTTCCCATGGCAACGAGCCCCAGCATTTT. Translating gives CASSSHGNEPQHF.

The chain has TRBV4-3 and TRBJ2-1; D may be TRBD1 or TRBD2 (5 bases each). The CDR3 extends over 16 amino acids. The V end was cut by 3 bases, the J end by 3 bases, with 15 bases between. From germline, CDR1 is LGHNA and CDR2 YSLEER. CDR3 protein: CASSHNRRTIYNEQFF. CDR3 DNA sequence: TGCGCCAGCAGCCACAACAGGAGGACAATCTACAATGAGCAGTTCTTC.

In regard to this clonotype: Because the CDR3 is missing its conserved closing phenylalanine or tryptophan, this is likely a read error. No DNA is shown, since the ends of the CDR3 on it are uncertain; the CDR3 is the one TCRdb lists. J is TRBJ2-2 and V is TRBV6-2 or TRBV6-3. The CDR3 is 17 residues long, ends included. Germline CDR1 and CDR2: MNHEY and SVGEGT. CDR3 protein: CDSSYTQQRANTGELVL.

With regard to this clonotype: This clone may be a read error of a much larger clone one base away. V usage is TRBV12-3 or TRBV12-4 and J usage is TRBJ2-3, with D tentatively TRBD1 (6 bases). The CDR3 extends over 14 amino acids. Here the CDR3 reads CSSSPGQSTDTQYF. The CDR3 DNA sequence: TGTAGCAGCAGCCCGGGACAAAGCACAGATACGCAGTATTTT.

This clonotype showed up many times. Here the CDR3 DNA reads TGTGCCAGCAGTGTGGGACAGGGCAGCACAGATACGCAGTATTTT. This codes for CASSVGQGSTDTQYF. The chain has TRBV12-3 or TRBV12-4 and TRBJ2-3, with 9 bases fitting TRBD1. The CDR3 is 15 amino acids. The ends lost 5 bases at V and 0 bases at J; junction bases unmatched: 3.

A remark on this clonotype: At one end the junction does not follow the germline gene, possibly because of a read error. The genes are TRBV11-2 and TRBJ2-7; 11 nucleotides match TRBD2. This CDR3 has 15 residues. Per the germline V gene, CDR1 is SGHAT and CDR2 is FQNNGV. CDR3 protein: CTSSLRILAGAEQYF. CDR3 bases: TGTACCAGCAGCTTGCGGATACTAGCGGGAGCCGAGCAGTACTTC.

Concerning this clonotype: Compared with germline, one end of the junction differs, possibly owing to a read error. V gene TRBV5-5 combines with J gene TRBJ2-5; D perhaps matches TRBD1 (6 bases). Germline V CDR1 and CDR2: SGHKS, YYEKEE (reference sequence). CDR3 length: 14 residues. CDR3 region: CASTYDRRRETQYF. The CDR3, as DNA: TGTGCCAGCACCTATGACAGGCGGAGAGAGACCCAGTATTTC.

Notes on this clonotype: At one boundary the junction diverges from the germline segment, which might be a read error. The rearrangement joins TRBV6-1 to TRBJ2-3; D is perhaps TRBD2 (5 bases). The CDR3 loop spans 11 amino acids. Looked up from germline, CDR1 is MNHNS and CDR2 is SASEGT. The CDR3: CASRREDKQYF. CDR3 sequence (DNA): TGTGCCAGCAGGAGGGAAGATAAGCAGTATTTT.

Concerning this clonotype itself: No DNA is shown, since the ends of the CDR3 on it are uncertain; the CDR3 is the one TCRdb lists. The chain is built from TRBV4-2 and TRBJ1-1; the listed D gene, TRBD1, was not tested against the DNA. CDR1 is LGHNA and CDR2 is YNFKEQ in the germline V gene. The CDR3 is 15 amino acids in total, end residues counted. CDR3 in amino acids: CASSQDVGLGTEVFF.

In the case of this clonotype: A read error may account for a junction end that differs from germline. The chain's CDR3 is CSASYPPGLGTGTQYF. CDR3 bases: TGCAGTGCTAGTTACCCACCTGGCCTGGGCACAGGTACGCAGTATTTT. V usage is TRBV20-1 and J usage is TRBJ2-3, with D possibly TRBD1 on 5 matching bases. The CDR3 contains 16 residues. Germline V lookup: CDR1 DFQATT, CDR2 SNEGSKA (reference sequence).

Concerning this clonotype: The junction departs from the called germline gene at one end, perhaps through a read error. The chain has TRBV4-1 and TRBJ2-1; D call uncertain. This CDR3 has 14 residues. Germline loops: CDR1 MGHRA, CDR2 YSYEKL. CDR3 in amino acids: CASSQEATVNKRFF. The DNA of the CDR3 is TGCGCCAGTAGCCAAGAGGCAACCGTGAATAAGCGGTTCTTC.

Regarding this clonotype: A junction boundary mismatches the germline segment, possibly from a read error. V gene TRBV12-3 or TRBV12-4 combines with J gene TRBJ2-2, with 7 bases lining up with TRBD2. The CDR3 loop spans 15 amino acids. This CDR3 reads CASSPQAGSAGELFF. The CDR3 DNA reads as TGTGCCAGCAGTCCCCAAGCGGGGTCTGCCGGGGAACTGTTTTTT.

The rearrangement links TRBV29-1 to TRBJ2-7; 7 nucleotides line up with TRBD1. The CDR3 is made up of 16 amino acids. From germline, CDR1 is SQVTM and CDR2 ANQGSEA. V lost 1 base and J lost 12; bases outside the gene matches: 21. CDR3 DNA sequence: TGCAGCGTTGAAGGGGCTCCGGACAGGCTGGGTACGGAGTGGTACTTC. Translated: CSVEGAPDRLGTEWYF.

The genes are TRBV4-3 and TRBJ2-1, with D perhaps assigned TRBD1 or TRBD2 (5 bases each). Trimming stripped 0 bases from V and 4 bases from J, with 13 bases between. This CDR3 is 16 amino acids long. In germline, CDR1 is LGHNA, CDR2 YSLEER. The CDR3, as DNA: TGCGCCAGCAGCCAAGAAGCAAACAGGAGGTACAATGAGCAGTTCTTC. Translation: CASSQEANRRYNEQFF.

With regard to this clonotype: A much bigger clone sits one base away, suggesting this may be a read error. Here the CDR3 omits its conserved ending phenylalanine or tryptophan, so a read error is the likely source. The CDR3 region is CASSVGTTNTGELFI. CDR3 coding DNA: TGTGCCAGCAGTGTCGGGACAACGAACACCGGGGAGCTGTTTATT. The rearrangement links TRBV6-4 to TRBJ2-2; tentative D call: TRBD1 (6 bases). V lost 4 bases to trimming and J lost 0 bases, with 9 bases between them. Germline loops: CDR1 MRHNA, CDR2 SNTAGT. CDR3 length equals 15 residues.

The J gene is TRBJ2-1, the V gene TRBV6-6; 8 positions agree with TRBD2. Germline-derived CDR1 and CDR2 are MNHNY and SVGAGI (reference sequence). The CDR3 sequence is 16 residues long. V lost 11 bases, J lost 6 bases, and 18 bases stayed unmatched. CDR3 residues: CASRGLVGGGGNEQFF. The CDR3 region has the DNA TGTGCCTCTCGGGGACTAGTGGGAGGTGGGGGCAATGAGCAGTTCTTC.

The chain recombines TRBV14 with TRBJ2-1; D uncertain. V lost 1 base, J lost 6 bases, and 19 bases lay in between. Germline V gives CDR1 SGHDN, CDR2 FVKESK. This CDR3 spans 17 amino acids. In DNA, the CDR3 is TGTGCCAGCAGCCAAGTTGGCCGGGCAGCGAGCTTCAATGAGCAGTTCTTC. Translating it yields CASSQVGRAASFNEQFF.

The V and J genes are TRBV28 and TRBJ1-5, with a tentative D call TRBD1 (5 bases). CDR1 MDHEN and CDR2 SYDVKM come from the germline V gene. Deletions cut 7 bases from V and 2 bases from J, with 18 bases between. CDR3 length: 16 amino acids. The CDR3 DNA is TGTGCCAGCAATTCCCCAGTGCAGGGCGGCAATCAGCCCCAGCATTTT. Translating it yields CASNSPVQGGNQPQHF.